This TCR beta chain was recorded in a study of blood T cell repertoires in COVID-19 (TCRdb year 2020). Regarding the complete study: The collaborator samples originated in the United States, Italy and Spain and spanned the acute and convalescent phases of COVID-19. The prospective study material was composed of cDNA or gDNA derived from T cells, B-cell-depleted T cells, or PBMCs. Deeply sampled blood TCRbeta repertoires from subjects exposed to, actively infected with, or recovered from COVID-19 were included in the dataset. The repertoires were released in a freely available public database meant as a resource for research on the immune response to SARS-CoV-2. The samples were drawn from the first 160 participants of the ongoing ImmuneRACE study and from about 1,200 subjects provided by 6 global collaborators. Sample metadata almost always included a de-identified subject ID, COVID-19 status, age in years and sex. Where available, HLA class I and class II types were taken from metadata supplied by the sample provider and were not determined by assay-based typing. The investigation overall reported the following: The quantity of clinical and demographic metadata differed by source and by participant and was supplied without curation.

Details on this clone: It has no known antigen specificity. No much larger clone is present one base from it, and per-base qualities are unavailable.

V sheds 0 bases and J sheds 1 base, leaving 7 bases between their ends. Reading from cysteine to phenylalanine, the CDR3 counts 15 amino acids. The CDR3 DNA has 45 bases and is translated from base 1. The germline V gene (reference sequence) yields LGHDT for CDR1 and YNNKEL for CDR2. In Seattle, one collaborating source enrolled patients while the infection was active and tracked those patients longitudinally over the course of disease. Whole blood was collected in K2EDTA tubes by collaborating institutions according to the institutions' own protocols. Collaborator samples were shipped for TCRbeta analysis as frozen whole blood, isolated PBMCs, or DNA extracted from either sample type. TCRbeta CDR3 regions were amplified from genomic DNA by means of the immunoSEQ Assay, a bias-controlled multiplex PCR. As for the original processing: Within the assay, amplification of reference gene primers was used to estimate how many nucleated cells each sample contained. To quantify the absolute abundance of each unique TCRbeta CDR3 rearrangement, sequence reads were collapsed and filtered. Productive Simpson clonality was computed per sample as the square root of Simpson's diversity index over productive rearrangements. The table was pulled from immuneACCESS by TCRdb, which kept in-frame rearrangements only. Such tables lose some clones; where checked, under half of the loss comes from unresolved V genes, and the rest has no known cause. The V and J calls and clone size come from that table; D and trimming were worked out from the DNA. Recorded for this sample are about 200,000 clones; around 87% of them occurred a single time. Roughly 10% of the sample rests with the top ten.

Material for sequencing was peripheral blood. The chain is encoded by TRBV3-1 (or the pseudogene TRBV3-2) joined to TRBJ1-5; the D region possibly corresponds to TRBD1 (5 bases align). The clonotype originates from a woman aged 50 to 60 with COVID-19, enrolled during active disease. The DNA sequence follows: TGTGCCAGCAGCCAAGATGGACAAAGCAATCAGCCCCAGCATTTT. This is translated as CASSQDGQSNQPQHF.